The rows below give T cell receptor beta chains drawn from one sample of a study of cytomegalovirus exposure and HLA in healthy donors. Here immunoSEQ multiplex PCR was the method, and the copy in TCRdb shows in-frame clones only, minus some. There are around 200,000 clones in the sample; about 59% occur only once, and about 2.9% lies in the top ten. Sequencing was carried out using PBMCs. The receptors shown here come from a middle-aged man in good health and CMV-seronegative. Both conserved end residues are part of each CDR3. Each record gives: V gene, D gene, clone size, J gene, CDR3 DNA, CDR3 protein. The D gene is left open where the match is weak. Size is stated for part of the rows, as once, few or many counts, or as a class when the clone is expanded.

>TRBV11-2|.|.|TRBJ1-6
TGTGCCAGCAGCTCCCGGGTCCTAAATTCACCCCTCCACTTT
CASSSRVLNSPLHF
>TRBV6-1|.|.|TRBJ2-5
TGTGCCAGCAGTTCCCAAGCGGAGACCCAGTACTTC
CASSSQAETQYF
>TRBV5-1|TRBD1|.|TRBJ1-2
TGCGCCAGCAGCCCGACAGGGCAACGGGGCTACACCTTC
CASSPTGQRGYTF
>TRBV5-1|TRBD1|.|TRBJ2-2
TGCGCCAGCAGCTTGGAGGCCAGGGGGCCCACCGGGGAGCTGTTTTTT
CASSLEARGPTGELFF
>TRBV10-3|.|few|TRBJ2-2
TGTGCCACCGGAGACTACAACACCGGGGAGCTGTTTTTT
CATGDYNTGELFF
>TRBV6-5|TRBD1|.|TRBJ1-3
TGTGCCAGCGGGACAGAATCTGGAAACACCATATATTTT
CASGTESGNTIYF
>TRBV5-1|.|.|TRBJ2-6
TGCGCCAGCAGCTTGCCCCCCGGTGCTGGGGCCAACGTCCTGACTTTC
CASSLPPGAGANVLTF
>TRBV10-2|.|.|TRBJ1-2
TGCGCCAGCAGTGAGTCTGGGGGGGGATATGGCTACACCTTC
CASSESGGGYGYTF
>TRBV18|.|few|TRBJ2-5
TGTGCCAGCTCACCCCAGACAGGCGAGACCCAGTACTTC
CASSPQTGETQYF
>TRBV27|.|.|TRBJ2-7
TGTGCCAGCAGCCCGCTGGTGGAAGAGGTGGGTTACGAGCAGTACTTC
CASSPLVEEVGYEQYF
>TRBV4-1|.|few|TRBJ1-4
TGCGCCAGCAGCACCACAGGCCTCAGTGGTGAAAAACTGTTTTTT
CASSTTGLSGEKLFF
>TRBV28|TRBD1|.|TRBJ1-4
TGTGCCAGCAGCTCAACAGGGGAGGTTAATGAAAAACTGTTTTTT
CASSSTGEVNEKLFF
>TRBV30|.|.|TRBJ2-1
TGTGCCTGGAGTGTGAACCTAGATCCCTACAATGAGCAGTTCTTC
CAWSVNLDPYNEQFF
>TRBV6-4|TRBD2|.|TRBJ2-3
TGTGCCAGCAGACGGACTAGCGGGAGGGCAGATACGCAGTATTTT
CASRRTSGRADTQYF
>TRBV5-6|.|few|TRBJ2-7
TGTGCCAGCAGCTTGAACGGGATTCACTACGAGCAGTACTTC
CASSLNGIHYEQYF
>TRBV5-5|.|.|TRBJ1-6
TGTGCCAGCAGCTCGCGCGGAGATTATAATTCACCCCTCCACTTT
CASSSRGDYNSPLHF
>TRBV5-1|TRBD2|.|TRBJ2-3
TGCGCCAGCAGCTTGGGACTAGCGGGAGGGAATACGCAGTATTTT
CASSLGLAGGNTQYF
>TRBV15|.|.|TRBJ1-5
TGTGCCACCAGCAGAGCCCATAGATTCAATCAGCCCCAGCATTTT
CATSRAHRFNQPQHF
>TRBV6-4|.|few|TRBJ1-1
TGTGCCAGCAGTGACTGGGGGGGGAAGGAAGCTTTCTTT
CASSDWGGKEAFF
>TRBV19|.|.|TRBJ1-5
TGTGCCAGTACCTCTTTACAGGGAGGGAGCAATCAGCCCCAGCATTTT
CASTSLQGGSNQPQHF
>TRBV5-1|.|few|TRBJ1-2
TGCGCCAGCAGCTTGGCTGGAGGCATTTCGGGCTATGGCTACACCTTC
CASSLAGGISGYGYTF
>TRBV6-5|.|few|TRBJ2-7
TGTGCCAGTTCCTCCGCGACAGCCGCCTACGAGCAGTACTTC
CASSSATAAYEQYF
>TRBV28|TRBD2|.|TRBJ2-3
TGTGCCAGCAGCATAGCGGGGGGCCTAGATACGCAGTATTTT
CASSIAGGLDTQYF
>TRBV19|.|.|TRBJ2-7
TGTGCCACCGCGTCAGCGCTCTTGGGCGAGCAGTACTTC
CATASALLGEQYF
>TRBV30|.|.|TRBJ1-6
TGTGCCTGGAGTGTAAAACAGGGCTATAATTCACCCCTCCACTTT
CAWSVKQGYNSPLHF